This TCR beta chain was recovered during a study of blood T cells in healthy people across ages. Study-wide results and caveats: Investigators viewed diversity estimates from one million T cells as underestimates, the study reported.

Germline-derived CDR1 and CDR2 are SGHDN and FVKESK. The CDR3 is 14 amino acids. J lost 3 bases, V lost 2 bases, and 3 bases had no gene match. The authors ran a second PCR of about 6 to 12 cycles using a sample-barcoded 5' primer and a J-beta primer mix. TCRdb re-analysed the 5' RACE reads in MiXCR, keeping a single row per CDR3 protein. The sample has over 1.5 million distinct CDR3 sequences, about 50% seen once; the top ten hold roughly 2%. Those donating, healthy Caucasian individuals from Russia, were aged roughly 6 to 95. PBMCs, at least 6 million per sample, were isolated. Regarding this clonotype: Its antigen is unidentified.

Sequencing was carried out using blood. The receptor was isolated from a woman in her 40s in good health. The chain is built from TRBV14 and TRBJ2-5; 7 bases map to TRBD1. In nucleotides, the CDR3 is TGTGCCAGCAGCCAATACGGGACAGAAGAGACCCAGTACTTC. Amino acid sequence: CASSQYGTEETQYF.